Below, 2 T cell receptor beta chains from the same sample are listed, as sequenced in a study of shared clonotypes between healthy human individuals. CD45RO-negative, CCR7-selected cells formed the naive CD8 fraction, which excluded terminally differentiated effector memory CD45RA+ cells. Sequenced by immunoSEQ multiplex PCR; TCRdb stores in-frame clones only, minus some. The sample has around 2.1 million clones, about 93% seen once; the top ten hold 1.5% to 2%. The material sequenced was naive CD8+ T cells from PBMCs. Receptor source: a man aged 18 to 29 in good health. Some clones in this sample may be carry-over from other donors' samples.

V gene TRBV4-3 combines with J gene TRBJ2-3; TRBD1 matches at 7 bases. V shed 0 bases and J 6 bases; nucleotides not matched to a gene: 6. Germline V CDR1 and CDR2: LGHNA, YSLEER. The CDR3 totals 15 residues. The CDR3 spells CASSQEDDREDTQYF. DNA of the CDR3: TGCGCCAGCAGCCAAGAAGACGACAGGGAGGATACGCAGTATTTT.

The CDR3 spells CASSLYDRTSNEKLFF. The CDR3 coding sequence is TGTGCCAGCAGCTTATACGACAGAACCTCTAATGAAAAACTGTTTTTT. This chain joins TRBV11-2 and TRBJ1-4; tentative D call: TRBD1 (5 bases). V lost 2 bases and J lost 3, with 13 bases in between. Germline values: CDR1 SGHAT, CDR2 FQNNGV. The CDR3 has 16 amino acids.